Included here is one TCR beta chain sequence, with context. Antigen: not known. These data are taken from a study of cytomegalovirus exposure and HLA in healthy donors. Findings and limits, study-wide: When analyzed later, a missense DCLRE1C variant was found to be linked to TCR beta V- and J-gene trimming. Later analysis placed DRB1 highest and HLA-C lowest in TCR association rates, which differed by HLA locus.

The PCR made use of 60 Vbeta and 13 Jbeta primers. TCRdb's copy holds only in-frame clones and misses some; the assay was immunoSEQ multiplex PCR. This sample has approximately 120,000 clones; approximately 70% occur once, and the top ten carry approximately 4.3%. The sequence was collected from a man between 60 and 75 years old in good health and CMV-seropositive. Material: PBMCs.

CDR3 protein: CSVLGGRSVTEAFF. As DNA, the CDR3 is TGCAGCGTCCTAGGAGGTAGATCAGTGACTGAAGCTTTCTTT. The V and J genes are TRBV29-1 and TRBJ1-1, with unresolved D. The CDR3 sequence is 14 residues long. The V end lost 6 bases, the J end lost 5 bases, and 19 bases lay between the germline ends. Germline CDR1 is SQVTM and CDR2 is ANQGSEA.